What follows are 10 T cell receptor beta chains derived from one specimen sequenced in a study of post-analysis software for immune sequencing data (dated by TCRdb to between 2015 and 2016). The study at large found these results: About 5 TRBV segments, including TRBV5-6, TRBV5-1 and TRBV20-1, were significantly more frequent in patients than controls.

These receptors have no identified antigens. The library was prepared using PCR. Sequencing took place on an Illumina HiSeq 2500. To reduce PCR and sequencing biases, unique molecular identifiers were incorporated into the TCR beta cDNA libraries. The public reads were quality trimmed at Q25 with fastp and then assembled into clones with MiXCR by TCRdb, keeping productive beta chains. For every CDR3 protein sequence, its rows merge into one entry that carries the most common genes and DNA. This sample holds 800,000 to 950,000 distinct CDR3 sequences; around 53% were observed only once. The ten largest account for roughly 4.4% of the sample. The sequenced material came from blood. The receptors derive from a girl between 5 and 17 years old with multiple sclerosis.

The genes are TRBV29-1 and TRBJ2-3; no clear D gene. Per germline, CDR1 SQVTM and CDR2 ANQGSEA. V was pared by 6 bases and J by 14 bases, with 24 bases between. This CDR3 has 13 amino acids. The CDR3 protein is CSVKSIRDSFGYF. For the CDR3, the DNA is TGCAGCGTAAAATCGATCCGAGATTCGTTCGGGTATTTT.

The DNA for the CDR3 is TGCAGTGCTGTACAGGGTTTTAATGAGCAGTTCTTC. It is translated as CSAVQGFNEQFF. The chain links TRBV20-1 to TRBJ2-1; TRBD1 might be the D (6 bases). The CDR3 contains 12 residues. Germline V gene data show CDR1 as DFQATT and CDR2 as SNEGSKA (reference sequence). V was pared by 5 bases and J by 7 bases, with 12 bases between.

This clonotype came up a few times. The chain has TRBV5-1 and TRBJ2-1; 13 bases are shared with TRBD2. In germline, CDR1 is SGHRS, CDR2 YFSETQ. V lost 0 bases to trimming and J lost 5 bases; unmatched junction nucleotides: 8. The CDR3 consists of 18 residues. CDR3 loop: CASSLAPPGLAGNNEQFF. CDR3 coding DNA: TGCGCCAGCAGCTTGGCCCCCCCGGGACTAGCGGGAAACAATGAGCAGTTCTTC.

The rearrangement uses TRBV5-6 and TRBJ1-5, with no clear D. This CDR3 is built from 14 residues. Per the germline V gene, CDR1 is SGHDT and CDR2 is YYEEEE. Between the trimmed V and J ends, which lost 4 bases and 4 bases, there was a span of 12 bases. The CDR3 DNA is TGTGCCAGCAGCGCTAAAGGTCCGAATCAGCCCCAGCATTTT. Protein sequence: CASSAKGPNQPQHF.

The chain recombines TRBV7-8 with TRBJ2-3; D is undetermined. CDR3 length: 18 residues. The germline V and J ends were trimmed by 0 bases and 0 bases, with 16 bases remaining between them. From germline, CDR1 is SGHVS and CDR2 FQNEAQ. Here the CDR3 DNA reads TGTGCCAGCAGCTTAGCACCAACGGTGCGGTCGAGCACAGATACGCAGTATTTT. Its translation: CASSLAPTVRSSTDTQYF.

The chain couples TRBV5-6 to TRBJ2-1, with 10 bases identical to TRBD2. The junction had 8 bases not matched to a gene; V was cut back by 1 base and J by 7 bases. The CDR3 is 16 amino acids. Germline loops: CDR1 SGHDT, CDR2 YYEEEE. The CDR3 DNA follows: TGTGCCAGCAGCTTGTTAGCTAGCGGGAGTCCTAATGAGCAGTTCTTC. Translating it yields CASSLLASGSPNEQFF.

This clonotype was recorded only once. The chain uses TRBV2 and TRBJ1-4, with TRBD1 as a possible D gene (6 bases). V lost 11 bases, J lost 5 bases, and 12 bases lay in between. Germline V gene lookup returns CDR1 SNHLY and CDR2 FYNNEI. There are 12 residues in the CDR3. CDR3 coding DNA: TGTGCCGTAATGGGGGCGAATGAAAAACTGTTTTTT. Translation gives CAVMGANEKLFF.

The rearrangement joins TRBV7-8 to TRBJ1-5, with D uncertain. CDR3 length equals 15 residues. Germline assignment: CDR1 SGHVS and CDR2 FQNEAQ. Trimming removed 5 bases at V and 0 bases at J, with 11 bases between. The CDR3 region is CASSREDGSNQPQHF. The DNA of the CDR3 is TGTGCCAGCAGCCGAGAGGACGGTAGCAATCAGCCCCAGCATTTT. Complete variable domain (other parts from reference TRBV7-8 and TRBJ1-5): GAGVSQSPRYKVAKRGQDVALRCDPISGHVSLFWYQQALGQGPEFLTYFQNEAQLDKSGLPSDRFFAERPEGSVSTLKIQRTQQEDSAVYLCASSREDGSNQPQHFGDGTRLSIL.

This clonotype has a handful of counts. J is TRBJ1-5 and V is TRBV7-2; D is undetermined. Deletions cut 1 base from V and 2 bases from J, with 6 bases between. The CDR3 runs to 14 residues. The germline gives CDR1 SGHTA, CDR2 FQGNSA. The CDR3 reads CASSLGKGNQPQHF. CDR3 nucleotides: TGTGCCAGCAGCTTAGGTAAGGGCAATCAGCCCCAGCATTTT.

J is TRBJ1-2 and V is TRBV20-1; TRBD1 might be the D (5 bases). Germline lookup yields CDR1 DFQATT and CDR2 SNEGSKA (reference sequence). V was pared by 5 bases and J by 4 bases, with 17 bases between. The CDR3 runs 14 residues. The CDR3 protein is CSAPSDSKVYGYTF. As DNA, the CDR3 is TGCAGTGCTCCCTCCGACAGCAAAGTCTATGGCTACACCTTC.